This T cell receptor beta chain was recorded in a study of T cells after yellow fever vaccination. Template switching by 5'RACE produced TCR cDNA, adding a universal primer site and UMIs. TCRdb re-called the 5' RACE reads with MiXCR, one entry per CDR3 protein. The sample has some 400,000 distinct CDR3 sequences; under 7.5% are singletons. V dropped 1 base and J dropped 7 bases, with 8 bases sitting between them. This CDR3 is built from 12 residues. The germline gives CDR1 DFQATT, CDR2 SNEGSKA (reference sequence). Sequences were derived from PBMCs, sampled 5 days after the yellow fever booster vaccination. This TCR came from a man younger than 45 who received the YFV17D yellow fever vaccine. The chain joins TRBV20-1 to TRBJ1-5; D call uncertain. The CDR3 loop is CSARGDPQPQHF. The CDR3 coding sequence is TGCAGTGCTAGAGGTGACCCCCAGCCCCAGCATTTT.